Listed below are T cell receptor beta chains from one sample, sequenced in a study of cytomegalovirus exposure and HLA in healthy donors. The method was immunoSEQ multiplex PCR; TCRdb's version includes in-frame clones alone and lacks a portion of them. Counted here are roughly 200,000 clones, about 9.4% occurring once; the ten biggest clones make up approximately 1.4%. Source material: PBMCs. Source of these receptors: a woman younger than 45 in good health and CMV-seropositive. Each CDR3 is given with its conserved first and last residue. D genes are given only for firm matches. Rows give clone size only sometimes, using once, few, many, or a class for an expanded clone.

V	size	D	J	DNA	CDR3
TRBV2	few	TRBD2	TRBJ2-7	TGTGCCAGCAGTGAAGGACTAGCTAGCTCCTACGAGCAGTACTTC	CASSEGLASSYEQYF
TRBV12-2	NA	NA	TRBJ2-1	TGTGCAAGTCGCTTAGCCTCGCCCAGGGCCCCCTACAATGAGCAGTTCTTC	CASRLASPRAPYNEQFF
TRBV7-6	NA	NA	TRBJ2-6	TGTGCCAGCAGCTTAGTCAGGGTAGCCCTTGTGTGGGGGCCTGGGGCCAACGTCCTGACTTTC	CASSLVRVALVWGPGANVLTF
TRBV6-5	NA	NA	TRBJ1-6	TGTGCCAGCAGCCCCAGTGGGGGCCTTAATTCACCCCTCCACTTT	CASSPSGGLNSPLHF
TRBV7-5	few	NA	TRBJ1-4	TGTGCCAGAAGTTTAGATCTCCAACAGGGATCAGCGGCAACTAATGAAAAACTGTTTTTT	CARSLDLQQGSAATNEKLFF
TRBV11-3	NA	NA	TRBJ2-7	TGTGCCAGCAGCTCCACAGGGATTGACGAGCAGTACTTC	CASSSTGIDEQYF
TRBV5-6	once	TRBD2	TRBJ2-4	TGTGCCAGCAGCCGCGGATCGGTGCAGCGGGATAAAACGAACATTCAGTACTTC	CASSRGSVQRDKTNIQYF
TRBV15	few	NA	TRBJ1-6	TGTGCCACCAGCAGGGACAGCATGAATTCACCCCTCCACTTT	CATSRDSMNSPLHF
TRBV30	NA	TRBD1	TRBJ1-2	TGTGCCTGGAGCCGGACAGGTTATGGCTACACCTTC	CAWSRTGYGYTF
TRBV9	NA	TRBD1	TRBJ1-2	TGTGCCAGCAGCGCCACAGGGGGGAACTATGGCTACACCTTC	CASSATGGNYGYTF
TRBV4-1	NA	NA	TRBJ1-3	TGCGCCAGCAGCCAAAGAGGATATTCTGGAAACACCATATATTTT	CASSQRGYSGNTIYF
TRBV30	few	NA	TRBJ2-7	TGTGCCTGGAGTACCCCTAGCACGGGCATACGAGAGCAGTACTTC	CAWSTPSTGIREQYF
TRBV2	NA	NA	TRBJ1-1	TGTGCCAGCAGTGTCGGGGGGAACACTGAAGCTTTCTTT	CASSVGGNTEAFF
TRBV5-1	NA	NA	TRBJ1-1	TGCGCCAGCAGCTTGCAGGGGACGAACACTGAAGCTTTCTTT	CASSLQGTNTEAFF
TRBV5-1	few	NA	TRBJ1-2	TGCGCCAGCACTTACACCAATGTGGAGGAAGGTGGCTACACCTTC	CASTYTNVEEGGYTF
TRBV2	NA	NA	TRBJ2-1	TGTGCCAGCAGTGAATTAGTACAGGCGTCATACAATGAGCAGTTCTTC	CASSELVQASYNEQFF
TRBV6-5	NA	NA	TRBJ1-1	TGTGCCAGCAGTTACGACAGATCTTTGGGGGCTTTCTTT	CASSYDRSLGAFF
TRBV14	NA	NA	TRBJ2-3	TGTGCCAGCAGCCAAGATGGGCGGGCCCGCACAGATACGCAGTATTTT	CASSQDGRARTDTQYF
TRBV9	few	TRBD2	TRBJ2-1	TGTGCCAGCAGCGTAGCTAGGCGGGGGAATGAGCAGTTCTTC	CASSVARRGNEQFF
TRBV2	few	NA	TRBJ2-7	TGTGCCAGCGCCACAGGGAGTTACGAGCAGTACTTC	CASATGSYEQYF
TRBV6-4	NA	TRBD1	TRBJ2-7	TGTGCCAGCAGTGCCGTCGGGACAGGGTCGTACGAGCAGTACTTC	CASSAVGTGSYEQYF
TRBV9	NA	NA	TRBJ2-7	TGTGCCAGCAGCGCGGGACTTCGAAGTGACTACGAGCAGTACTTC	CASSAGLRSDYEQYF
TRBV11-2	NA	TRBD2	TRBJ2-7	TGTGCCAGCTTGGGAGGGGCGGCCTTCTACGAGCAGTACTTC	CASLGGAAFYEQYF
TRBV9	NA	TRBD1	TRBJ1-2	TGTGCCAGCAGTCCGACAGGGCTACTGTATGGCTACACCTTC	CASSPTGLLYGYTF
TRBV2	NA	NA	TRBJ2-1	TGTGCCAGCAGTGGACGGGACAAGACTCACAATGAGCAGTTCTTC	CASSGRDKTHNEQFF
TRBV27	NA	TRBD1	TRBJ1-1	TGTGCCAGCAGTGAGTCAGAGGGGGCTCACACTGAAGCTTTCTTT	CASSESEGAHTEAFF
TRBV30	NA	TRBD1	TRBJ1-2	TGTGCCCCCCACCGGACAGGGCGGGATTATGGCTACACCTTC	CAPHRTGRDYGYTF
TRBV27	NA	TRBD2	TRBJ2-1	TGTGCCAGCAGTTCCGGACTAGCGGGCAATGAGCAGTTCTTC	CASSSGLAGNEQFF
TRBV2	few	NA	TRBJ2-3	TGTGCCAGCAGGTGGACTGCGAACACAGATACGCAGTATTTT	CASRWTANTDTQYF
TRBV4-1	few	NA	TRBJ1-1	TGCGCCAGCAGCCAATCACGCTTAACTTACACTGAAGCTTTCTTT	CASSQSRLTYTEAFF
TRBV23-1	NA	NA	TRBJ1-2	TGCGCCAGCAGTCCCGATAGATCTGGCTACACCTTC	CASSPDRSGYTF
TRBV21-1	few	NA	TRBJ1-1	TGTGCCAGCAGCAAAGCGGGCCATGGGAACACTGAAGCTTTCTTT	CASSKAGHGNTEAFF
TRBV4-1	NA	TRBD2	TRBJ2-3	TGCGCCAGCGCCCCGGGGGGCGGGAGGACCACAGATACGCAGTATTTT	CASAPGGGRTTDTQYF
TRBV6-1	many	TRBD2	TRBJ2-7	TGTGCCAGCAGTGAAGGGGGCGCGGGAGTGGGCGAGCAGTACTTC	CASSEGGAGVGEQYF
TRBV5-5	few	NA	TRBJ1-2	TGTGCCAGCAGTTTTCCTGGAGACAGCTATGGCTACACCTTC	CASSFPGDSYGYTF
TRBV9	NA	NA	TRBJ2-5	TGTGCCAGCAGCGTAGGTGGCAGGCAAGAGACCCAGTACTTC	CASSVGGRQETQYF
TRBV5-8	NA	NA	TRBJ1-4	TGTGCCAGCAGCTTGGTACGCACAGGCGAAAAACTGTTTTTT	CASSLVRTGEKLFF
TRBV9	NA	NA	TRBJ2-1	TGTGCCAGCAGCCCCACGAGCGGCCTATACAATGAGCAGTTCTTC	CASSPTSGLYNEQFF
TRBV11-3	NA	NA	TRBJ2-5	TGTGCCAGCAGCTTACAGTCAGGGCGGGAGACCCAGTACTTC	CASSLQSGRETQYF
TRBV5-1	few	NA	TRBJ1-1	TGCGCCAGCAGCCGAGACATAGGGGGTATAAGCCCTGAAGCTTTCTTT	CASSRDIGGISPEAFF
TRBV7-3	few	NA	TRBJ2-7	TGTGCCAGCAGCCCAGGGCAGGGCCACGAGCAGTACTTC	CASSPGQGHEQYF
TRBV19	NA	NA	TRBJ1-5	TGTGCCAGTAGTATAGCTACAGGGCGGGGCAATCAGCCCCAGCATTTT	CASSIATGRGNQPQHF
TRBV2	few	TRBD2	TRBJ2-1	TGTGCCAGCAGTTTTACTAGCGTTGGCTCCTACAATGAGCAGTTCTTC	CASSFTSVGSYNEQFF
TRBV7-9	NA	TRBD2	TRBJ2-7	TGTGCCCCCAGCCTGACTAGCTACCTAACCTACGAGCAGTACTTC	CAPSLTSYLTYEQYF
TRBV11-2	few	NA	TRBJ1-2	TGTGCCAGCAGCTTTCCAGACAGTTATGGCTACACCTTC	CASSFPDSYGYTF
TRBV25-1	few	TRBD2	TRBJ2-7	TGTGCCAGCAGTGAAGGGGGGGGGACCTACGAGCAGTACTTC	CASSEGGGTYEQYF
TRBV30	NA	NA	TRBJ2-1	TGTGCCTGTTTCAGGGCCATCAATGAGCAGTTCTTC	CACFRAINEQFF
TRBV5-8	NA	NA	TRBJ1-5	TGTGCCAGCAGCTTTAGTGAAACAGCTTATAGCAATCAGCCCCAGCATTTT	CASSFSETAYSNQPQHF
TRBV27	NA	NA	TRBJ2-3	TGTGCCAGCAGTTTAATAGTTTCAGATACGCAGTATTTT	CASSLIVSDTQYF
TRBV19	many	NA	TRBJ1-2	TGTGCCAGTAGTCCTACCCCGGCCAGGTCTACTCTGGGCTACACCTTC	CASSPTPARSTLGYTF
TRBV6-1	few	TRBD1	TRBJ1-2	TGTGCCAGCAGTCTCGAGTTGACAGGGAACTATGGCTACACCTTC	CASSLELTGNYGYTF
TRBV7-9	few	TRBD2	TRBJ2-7	TGTGCCAGCAGCCCCCCCCGGGGGAGGGCCTACGAGCAGTACTTC	CASSPPRGRAYEQYF
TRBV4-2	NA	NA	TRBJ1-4	TGTGCCAGCAGCCAGGGTGGGCTTACTAATGAAAAACTGTTTTTT	CASSQGGLTNEKLFF
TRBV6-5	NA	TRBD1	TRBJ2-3	TGTGCCAGCAGTTACTCGGGGGCACAGGGGAATACGCAGTATTTT	CASSYSGAQGNTQYF
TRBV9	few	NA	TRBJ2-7	TGTGCCAGCAGCGTTAGCCCCTCCTCCTACGAGCAGTACTTC	CASSVSPSSYEQYF
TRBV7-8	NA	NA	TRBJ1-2	TGTGCCAGCAGCTCAACACAGGGAGCCTATGGCTACACCTTC	CASSSTQGAYGYTF
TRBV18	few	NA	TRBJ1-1	TGTGCCAGCTCACCGGTTACAGGGCCGAACACTGAAGCTTTCTTT	CASSPVTGPNTEAFF
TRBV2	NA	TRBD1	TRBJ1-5	TGTGCCAGCAGGGGGACAGGAGGCCAGCCCCAGCATTTT	CASRGTGGQPQHF
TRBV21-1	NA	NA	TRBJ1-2	TGTGCCAGCAGCAAAGACGACACCCTGTTGTCCTTC	CASSKDDTLLSF
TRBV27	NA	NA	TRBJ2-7	TGTGCCAGCAGTTTATCGCGGGGGCCAGCCCGAAAGTACTTC	CASSLSRGPARKYF